This T cell receptor (beta chain) stems from a study of shared clonotypes between healthy human individuals. Deletions cut 4 bases from V and 1 base from J, with 4 bases between. Germline CDR1 is SQVTM and CDR2 is ANQGSEA. The CDR3 extends over 11 amino acids. Produced via immunoSEQ multiplex PCR; TCRdb's table is partial and in-frame only. This sample has under 1,100,000 clones; 65% to 80% occur once, and the top ten carry 1.4%. Sequencing input: memory CD4+ T cells sorted from blood. The sample's subset: CD45RA-negative fraction. The chain uses TRBV29-1 and TRBJ1-1; D is ambiguous. The sequence was collected from a man younger than 35 in good health. The DNA of the CDR3 is TGCAGCGTTGCCGCGAACACTGAAGCTTTCTTT. Protein product: CSVAANTEAFF.